One sample yielded the 17 T cell receptor beta chains listed below, sequenced in a study of low-dose radiotherapy and immunotherapy resistance in tumors. With TRAV- and TRBV-specific primers, first-strand cDNA was made, covering the alpha and beta chains. With a constant-region primer and a V-primer adapter, TCRs were subjected to around 20 PCR cycles of amplification. TCRdb reprocessed the reads with MiXCR, giving one entry per CDR3 protein. The data show approximately 9,800 distinct CDR3 sequences, 35% to 50% seen once. These receptors were collected from a human donor with advanced metastatic prostate, ovarian, gallbladder or colorectal cancer (not recorded which). This table probably holds off-target reads from a library built for another chain.

The V call is TRBV11-3, the J call TRBJ2-3; a possible D gene is TRBD2 (5 bases). Germline lookup yields CDR1 SGHNT and CDR2 YENEEA. Trimming removed 10 bases from V and 3 bases from J, with 14 bases in between. This CDR3 has 13 amino acids. The CDR3 DNA reads as TGTGCCACATCACGGGATGGGACAGATACGCAGTATTTT. Translation gives CATSRDGTDTQYF.

This chain connects TRBV5-6 to TRBJ1-1, with D hard to call. Trimming took 2 bases from V and 4 from J, leaving 12 bases between them. The CDR3 sequence is 14 residues long. Per the germline V gene, CDR1 is SGHDT and CDR2 is YYEEEE. CDR3 bases: TGTGCCAGCAGCTTAAGGGCCTCGGGCACTGAAGCTTTCTTT. Protein sequence: CASSLRASGTEAFF.

The chain has TRBV7-2 and TRBJ2-1; D perhaps matches TRBD2 (6 bases). V lost 5 bases to trimming and J lost 1 base, with 15 bases between them. Germline loops: CDR1 SGHTA, CDR2 FQGNSA. The CDR3 runs to 16 residues. DNA for the CDR3: TGTGCCAGCAGCAACTATCGTGGGACTTCCTACAATGAGCAGTTCTTC. Encoded protein: CASSNYRGTSYNEQFF.

The rearrangement links TRBV5-1 to TRBJ2-3, with TRBD1 matching over 10 bases. The CDR3 spans 16 residues. V shed 4 bases, J shed 6 bases, and the junction held 11 bases outside the gene matches. Germline CDR1 SGHRS, CDR2 YFSETQ. CDR3 protein: CASSPADRGPPDTQYF. DNA of the CDR3: TGCGCCAGCAGCCCGGCAGACAGGGGGCCCCCCGATACGCAGTATTTT.

This clonotype showed up just a few times. V is TRBV19 and J is TRBJ1-5, with a possible D match to TRBD1 (5 bases). CDR1 is LNHDA, CDR2 SQIVND, per germline (reference sequence). This CDR3 contains 15 residues. Trimming left V 1 base short and J 4 bases short, with 11 bases between. This chain's CDR3 is CASSIVRGWNQPQHF. CDR3 DNA: TGTGCCAGTAGTATAGTAAGGGGCTGGAATCAGCCCCAGCATTTT.

This clonotype was detected only a few times. The V call is TRBV27, the J call TRBJ2-1, with D unclear. The CDR3 has 9 amino acids. Germline V gene data show CDR1 as MNHEY and CDR2 as SMNVEV (reference sequence). Trimming stripped 6 bases from V and 10 bases from J, with 4 bases between. The CDR3 protein is CASSLEQFF. The CDR3 coding sequence is TGTGCCAGCAGCCTAGAGCAGTTCTTC.

Only a few counts were recorded for this clonotype. The rearrangement links TRBV10-3 to TRBJ1-2; TRBD1 might be the D (5 bases). The CDR3 spans 15 residues. Trimming cost V 0 bases and J 5 bases, with 13 bases left between them. The germline CDR1 and CDR2 sequences are ENHRY and SYGVKD. The CDR3 nucleotides are TGTGCCATCAGTGAGTCGGACGCCGAGGGGTATGGCTACACCTTC. It is translated as CAISESDAEGYGYTF.

This rearrangement joins TRBV6-5 to TRBJ2-3, with no clear D. Trimming pared 4 bases from V and 6 bases from J, leaving 14 bases between. Germline V lookup: CDR1 MNHEY, CDR2 SVGAGI. The CDR3 has 14 amino acids. The CDR3 loop reads CASSFRTGSDTQYF. The CDR3 DNA sequence: TGTGCCAGCAGTTTTCGTACTGGTTCGGATACGCAGTATTTT.

This clonotype was seen only a few times. The chain uses TRBV5-1 and TRBJ2-7; 10 nucleotides align to TRBD2. Per the germline V gene, CDR1 is SGHRS and CDR2 is YFSETQ. V was clipped by 2 bases and J by 3 bases; unmatched bases: 5. CDR3 length: 15 amino acids. The CDR3 DNA follows: TGCGCCAGCAGCTTACCGGGACTAGCGAACTACGAGCAGTACTTC. Translation: CASSLPGLANYEQYF.

The V and J genes are TRBV15 and TRBJ2-7; 9 bases are a match to TRBD2. The CDR3 is made up of 16 amino acids. With 1 base clipped from V and 5 bases from J, the junction kept 9 bases outside the gene matches. The V gene's germline CDR1 is LNHNV and CDR2 YYDKDF (reference sequence). The CDR3 DNA follows: TGTGCCACCAGCAGAGGGGGGTCTAGCGGGAACCACGAGCAGTACTTC. Its translation is CATSRGGSSGNHEQYF.

The chain uses TRBV18 and TRBJ2-3, with 8 bases aligning to TRBD1. V trimming: 2 bases; J trimming: 4 bases; junction bases outside the gene matches: 5. There are 15 residues in the CDR3. Germline V gene lookup returns CDR1 KGHSH and CDR2 LQKENI. CDR3: CASSPIQGVSDTQYF. CDR3 bases: TGTGCCAGCTCACCAATACAGGGGGTCTCAGATACGCAGTATTTT.

Judged by abundance, this clonotype is medium-sized. The chain has TRBV2 and TRBJ2-7, with a weak D call TRBD2 (6 bases). The CDR3 runs to 11 residues. Germline-derived CDR1 and CDR2 are SNHLY and FYNNEI. With 11 bases removed from V and 3 bases from J, the gap between germline ends came to 11 bases. The DNA for the CDR3 is TGTGCCGCGGGAACTATCTACGAGCAGTACTTC. It translates to CAAGTIYEQYF.

The chain joins TRBV6-2 or TRBV6-3 to TRBJ2-7; D is uncertain. The CDR3 is made up of 15 amino acids. Germline values: CDR1 MNHEY, CDR2 SVGEGT. V lost 2 bases, J lost 0 bases, and 11 bases lay in between. CDR3 in amino acids: CASSYLDRSSYEQYF. CDR3 DNA sequence: TGTGCCAGCAGTTACCTGGACCGTAGCTCCTACGAGCAGTACTTC.

This clonotype was recorded a few times. The rearrangement joins TRBV3-1 to TRBJ1-1; D is perhaps TRBD1 (5 bases). Germline V gene sequence: CDR1 LGHDT, CDR2 YNNKEL (reference sequence). The V end was cut by 4 bases, the J end by 10 bases, with 16 bases between. The CDR3 length is 13 residues. CDR3: CASSPGLAGVAFF. In DNA, the CDR3 is TGTGCCAGCAGCCCGGGACTGGCGGGCGTAGCTTTCTTT.

By share, this clonotype counts as medium-sized. This chain joins TRBV6-2 or TRBV6-3 and TRBJ2-7, with TRBD2 matching 8 bases. From germline, CDR1 is MNHEY and CDR2 SVGEGT. Losses at the gene ends were 10 bases for V and 3 bases for J; bases not matched to a gene: 8. This CDR3 has 13 amino acids. The CDR3 protein is CATTSGGHYEQYF. In DNA, the CDR3 is TGTGCCACGACAAGCGGGGGTCACTACGAGCAGTACTTC.

J is TRBJ2-7 and V is TRBV3-1; D call uncertain. V gave up 4 bases and J gave up 12 bases, with 16 bases separating them. The CDR3 runs to 12 residues. Germline V CDR1 and CDR2: LGHDT, YNNKEL (reference sequence). The CDR3 sequence: CASSPTQQSLYF. The DNA of the CDR3 is TGTGCCAGCAGCCCCACTCAGCAGTCTCTGTACTTC.

This clonotype was seen only once. The chain couples TRBV12-3 or TRBV12-4 to TRBJ2-1; 10 bases agree with TRBD2. V was pared by 2 bases and J by 4 bases, with 23 bases of the junction left unmatched. The CDR3 spans 22 residues. The chain's CDR3 is CASSLLAGLARPQGGLYNEQFF. The CDR3 nucleotides read TGTGCCAGCAGTTTATTAGCGGGACTAGCGCGACCTCAGGGGGGTCTTTACAATGAGCAGTTCTTC.